This T cell receptor beta chain is from a study of blood T cell repertoires in COVID-19. Study background: Some COVID-19 samples were acute and others convalescent; all came from the United States, Italy and Spain. PBMCs, B-cell-depleted T cells, or T cells provided the cDNA or gDNA that made up the material.

Authors' analysis steps: Amplification of reference gene primers was used by the study to estimate nucleated cell counts. Sequencing used immunoSEQ multiplex PCR; TCRdb keeps in-frame clones, though not all of them. V, J and clone size were drawn from that table, and D and trimming were deduced from the DNA. Among about 180,000 clones listed, around 80% were seen once. The sequencing input was peripheral blood. The clonotype was recovered from a man between 65 and 85 years old with active or convalescent COVID-19.

CDR3 protein: CASQTRTGNTEAFF. For the CDR3, the DNA is TGTGCCAGTCAAACCCGGACAGGAAACACTGAAGCTTTCTTT. This sequence joins TRBV7-2 and TRBJ1-1; TRBD1 matches at 7 bases. This CDR3 has 14 amino acids. V was clipped by 9 bases and J by 2 bases; unmatched bases: 9. The V gene's germline CDR1 is SGHTA and CDR2 FQGNSA.